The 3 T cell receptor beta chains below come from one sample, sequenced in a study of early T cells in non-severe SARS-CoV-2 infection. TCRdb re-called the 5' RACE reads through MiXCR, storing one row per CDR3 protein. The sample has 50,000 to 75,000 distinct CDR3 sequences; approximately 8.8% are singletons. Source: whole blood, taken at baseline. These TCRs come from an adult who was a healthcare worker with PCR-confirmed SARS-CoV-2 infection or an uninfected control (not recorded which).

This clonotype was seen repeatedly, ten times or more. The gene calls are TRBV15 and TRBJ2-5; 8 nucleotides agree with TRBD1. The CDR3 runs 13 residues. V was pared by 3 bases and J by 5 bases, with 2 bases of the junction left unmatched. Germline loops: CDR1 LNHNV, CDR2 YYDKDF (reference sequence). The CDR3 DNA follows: TGTGCCACCAGCAGTAGACAGGGGGAGACCCAGTACTTC. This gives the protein CATSSRQGETQYF.

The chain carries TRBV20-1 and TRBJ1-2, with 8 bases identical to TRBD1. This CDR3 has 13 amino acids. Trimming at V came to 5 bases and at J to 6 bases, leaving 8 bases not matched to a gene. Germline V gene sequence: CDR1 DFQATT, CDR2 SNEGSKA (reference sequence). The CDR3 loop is CSAPRTGTHGYTF. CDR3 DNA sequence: TGCAGTGCTCCGCGGACAGGGACGCATGGCTACACCTTC.

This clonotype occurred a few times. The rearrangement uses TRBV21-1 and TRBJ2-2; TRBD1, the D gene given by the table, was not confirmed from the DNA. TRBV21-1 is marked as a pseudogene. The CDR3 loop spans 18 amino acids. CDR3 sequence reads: CASSKDTTGTGNTGELFF. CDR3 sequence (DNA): TGTGCCAGCAGCAAGGATACTACCGGGACGGGTAACACCGGGGAGCTGTTTTTT.